The following is a T cell receptor (beta chain) sequence with its context. Assay used: immunoSEQ multiplex PCR; TCRdb lists only in-frame clones, some missing. The sample consists of fewer than 130,000 clones, around 89% of them appearing once. The data are from a study of identifying expanded T cells in peripheral blood. V dropped 2 bases and J dropped 0 bases, with 11 bases sitting between them. Germline V gene sequence: CDR1 LNHNV, CDR2 YYDKDF (reference sequence). This CDR3 is built from 15 residues. No infections or other immune events were documented during collection. The specimen sequenced was blood. The clonotype comes from a person aged 18 to 75 in good health. The V gene is TRBV15, the J gene TRBJ2-7; maybe TRBD2 (5 bases). The CDR3 nucleotides read TGTGCCACCAGCAGACCCGGGATGTCCTCCTACGAGCAGTACTTC. Its protein is CATSRPGMSSYEQYF. The full variable domain, with the rest looked up from reference TRBV15 and TRBJ2-7, is DAMVIQNPRYQVTQFGKPVTLSCSQTLNHNVMYWYQQKSSQAPKLLFHYYDKDFNNEADTPDNFQSRRPNTSFCFLDIRSPGLGDTAMYLCATSRPGMSSYEQYFGPGTRLTVT.